Following are 4 T cell receptor beta chains from one sample sequenced in a study of T cells in Graves' hyperthyroidism and ophthalmopathy. It was RNA transcripts that yielded the amplified TCR beta CDR3 regions. Researchers ran a first-round RT-PCR on the TCR CDR3 using the HTBI primer set. TCRdb reanalysed the multiplex PCR reads using MiXCR and keeps one entry per CDR3 protein. Of about 610,000 distinct CDR3 sequences in the sample, roughly 15% were seen once. Specimen: blood. These receptors originate from a woman in her thirties or forties with Graves' ophthalmopathy.

This clonotype was found many times. The chain employs TRBV6-2 or TRBV6-3 and TRBJ2-5; no definite D call. Trimming stripped 2 bases from V and 2 bases from J, with 3 bases between. Germline V lookup: CDR1 MNHEY, CDR2 SVGEGT. The CDR3 totals 12 residues. CDR3 sequence: CASSYLQETQYF. Here the CDR3 DNA reads TGTGCCAGCAGTTACCTACAAGAGACCCAGTACTTC.

This clonotype was seen only a few times. V usage is TRBV11-2 and J usage is TRBJ1-6; D unresolved. The CDR3 loop spans 12 amino acids. The germline gives CDR1 SGHAT, CDR2 FQNNGV. Trimming took off 2 bases at V and 8 bases at J, with 4 bases between the two ends. This CDR3 is CASSLQDSPLHF. Here the CDR3 DNA reads TGTGCCAGCAGCTTACAGGATTCACCCCTCCACTTT. The variable domain in full, with the rest retrieved from reference TRBV11-2 and TRBJ1-6, is EAGVAQSPRYKIIEKRQSVAFWCNPISGHATLYWYQQILGQGPKLLIQFQNNGVVDDSQLPKDRFSAERLKGVDSTLKIQPAKLEDSAVYLCASSLQDSPLHFGNGTRLTVT.

This chain connects TRBV30 to TRBJ1-2; D may be TRBD1 (5 bases). The CDR3 has 15 residues. Trimming took 5 bases from V and 4 from J, leaving 20 bases between them. CDR1 and CDR2 from the germline V gene are GTSNPN and SVGIG (reference sequence). The CDR3 region is CAWGRDAVVLYGYTF. The CDR3 DNA reads as TGTGCCTGGGGAAGGGACGCGGTCGTCCTCTATGGCTACACCTTC.

This clonotype was seen many times. The chain is built from TRBV7-2 and TRBJ1-1; D not resolved. The CDR3 has 11 amino acids. V was trimmed by 6 bases and J by 10 bases, leaving 12 bases between them. CDR1 and CDR2 (germline): SGHTA, FQGNSA. CDR3 loop: CASRWTGRAFF. CDR3 coding DNA: TGTGCCAGCAGGTGGACCGGCAGAGCTTTCTTT.